A single T cell receptor beta chain is shown here with its context. The record originates from a study of blood T cell repertoires in COVID-19. Study details: There were acute and convalescent COVID-19 samples, and they came from the United States, Italy and Spain. PBMCs, B-cell-depleted T cells, or T cells provided the cDNA or gDNA that made up the material.

In germline, CDR1 is MDHEN, CDR2 SYDVKM. This CDR3 has 16 residues. V lost 8 bases and J lost 7; bases outside the gene matches: 17. As originally analysed: Amplifying reference gene primers gave estimates of nucleated cell counts. The data were produced by immunoSEQ multiplex PCR, yet TCRdb's version contains in-frame clones alone and is incomplete. V and J calls and clone size follow that table, whereas D and trimming were derived from the DNA. The table includes 120,000 or so clones, about 85% detected once. The source of this sequence is a man older than 75 with active or convalescent COVID-19. This rearrangement joins TRBV28 to TRBJ2-1, with TRBD1 identical over 7 bases. The source material was peripheral blood. The DNA for the CDR3 is TGTGCCAGCGCCATAGTGGGCAGGGGGATTGTTAATGAGCAGTTCTTC. It specifies CASAIVGRGIVNEQFF.